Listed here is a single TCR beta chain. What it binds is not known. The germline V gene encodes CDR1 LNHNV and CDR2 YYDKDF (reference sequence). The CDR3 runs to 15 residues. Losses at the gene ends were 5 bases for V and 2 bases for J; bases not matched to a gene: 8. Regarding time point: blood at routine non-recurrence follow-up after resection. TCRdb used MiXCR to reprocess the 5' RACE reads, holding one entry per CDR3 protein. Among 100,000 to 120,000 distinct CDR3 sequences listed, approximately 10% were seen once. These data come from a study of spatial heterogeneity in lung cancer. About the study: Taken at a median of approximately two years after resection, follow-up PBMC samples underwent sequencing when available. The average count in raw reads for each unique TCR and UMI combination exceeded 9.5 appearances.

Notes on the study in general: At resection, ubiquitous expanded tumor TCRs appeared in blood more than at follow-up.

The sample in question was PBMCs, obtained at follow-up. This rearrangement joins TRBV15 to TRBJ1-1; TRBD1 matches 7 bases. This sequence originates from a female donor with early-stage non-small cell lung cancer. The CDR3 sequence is CATSLTYRGNTEAFF. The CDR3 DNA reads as TGTGCCACCAGCTTAACCTACAGGGGCAACACTGAAGCTTTCTTT. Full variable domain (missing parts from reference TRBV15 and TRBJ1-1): DAMVIQNPRYQVTQFGKPVTLSCSQTLNHNVMYWYQQKSSQAPKLLFHYYDKDFNNEADTPDNFQSRRPNTSFCFLDIRSPGLGDTAMYLCATSLTYRGNTEAFFGQGTRLTVV.